The 24 T cell receptor beta chains below were found in one sample sequenced in a study of lymphopenia after photon versus proton radiotherapy. TCRdb's table, derived via immunoSEQ multiplex PCR, lists solely in-frame clones and lacks some. The sample yields 60,000 or so clones, approximately 86% seen once. The sample here was peripheral blood, taken from a patient treated with proton-based radiotherapy. These receptors were obtained from a man older than 75 with esophageal cancer.

This rearrangement joins TRBV11-2 to TRBJ2-6, with no clear D. Germline loops: CDR1 SGHAT, CDR2 FQNNGV. The CDR3 covers 14 residues. Deletions cut 5 bases from V and 3 bases from J, with 8 bases between. The CDR3 here is CASSVDHGANVLTF. The CDR3 nucleotides read TGTGCCAGCAGCGTTGACCATGGGGCCAACGTCCTGACTTTC.

This chain uses TRBV9 with TRBJ1-1; D gene unclear. V was cut by 4 bases and J by 5 bases, with 12 bases left in between. Germline V gene sequence: CDR1 SGDLS, CDR2 YYNGEE. The CDR3 sequence is 13 residues long. The CDR3 DNA is TGTGCCAGCAGCCTCGGTGGAGAAACTGAAGCTTTCTTT. Translation gives CASSLGGETEAFF.

This chain uses TRBV19 with TRBJ1-5, with 7 nucleotides matching TRBD1. The germline V gene encodes CDR1 LNHDA and CDR2 SQIVND (reference sequence). The CDR3 runs to 13 residues. V was pared by 9 bases and J by 3 bases, with 5 bases of the junction left unmatched. CDR3 sequence reads: CASRDSFNQPQHF. Written as DNA, the CDR3 is TGTGCCAGCCGGGACAGCTTCAATCAGCCCCAGCATTTT.

The J gene is TRBJ1-1, the V gene TRBV6-6; 8 nucleotides match TRBD1. Trimming removed 4 bases from V and 4 bases from J; junction bases left unmatched: 5. The CDR3 spans 14 residues. Germline-derived CDR1 and CDR2 are MNHNY and SVGAGI (reference sequence). The DNA for the CDR3 is TGTGCCAGCAGTTGGACAGGGCGGCGCACTGAAGCTTTCTTT. Translating it yields CASSWTGRRTEAFF.

This sequence joins TRBV7-2 and TRBJ2-5; 8 bases are a match to TRBD1. The J call is in doubt because the DNA end fits TRBJ2-7 better. CDR3 length: 14 residues. Germline values: CDR1 SGHTA, CDR2 FQGNSA. The CDR3 reads CASSFGQGLYEQYF. Written as DNA, the CDR3 is TGTGCCAGCAGCTTCGGACAGGGTCTGTACGAGCAGTACTTC.

This sequence joins TRBV28 and TRBJ1-6; D ambiguous. Germline-derived CDR1 and CDR2 are MDHEN and SYDVKM. The CDR3 runs to 14 residues. The ends were cut back, 2 bases at V and 6 bases at J, with 8 bases in the middle. The CDR3 loop reads CASSLPLINSPLHF. The CDR3 nucleotides are TGTGCCAGCAGTTTACCCCTAATTAATTCACCCCTCCACTTT. Together with reference TRBV28 and TRBJ1-6, the CDR3 gives the full variable domain: DVKVTQSSRYLVKRTGEKVFLECVQDMDHENMFWYRQDPGLGLRLIYFSYDVKMKEKGDIPEGYSVSREKKERFSLILESASTNQTSMYLCASSLPLINSPLHFGNGTRLTVT.

The chain links TRBV6-1 to TRBJ2-3; maybe TRBD2 (6 bases). Trimming removed 6 bases at V and 4 bases at J, with 17 bases between. Looked up from germline, CDR1 is MNHNS and CDR2 is SASEGT. The CDR3 consists of 15 residues. CDR3 amino acids: CASSLTRAASDTQYF. DNA for the CDR3: TGTGCCAGCAGCCTGACTAGGGCGGCCTCAGATACGCAGTATTTT.

This sequence joins TRBV10-3 and TRBJ2-2, with D perhaps matching TRBD2 (6 bases). The CDR3 consists of 16 residues. Germline V lookup: CDR1 ENHRY, CDR2 SYGVKD. The germline V and J ends were trimmed by 8 bases and 0 bases, with 16 bases remaining between them. The CDR3 loop is CAIPGGRSTNTGELFF. CDR3 DNA: TGTGCCATCCCCGGGGGAAGGTCGACGAACACCGGGGAGCTGTTTTTT.

The count of this clone is one. This rearrangement joins TRBV29-1 to TRBJ2-5, with 10 bases identical to TRBD2. J was trimmed by 5 bases and V by 4 bases; bases with no gene match: 7. The germline gives CDR1 SQVTM, CDR2 ANQGSEA. The CDR3 contains 14 residues. The CDR3 DNA reads as TGCAGCGTTGGGACTAGCGGTACCGCGGAGACCCAGTACTTC. Encoded protein: CSVGTSGTAETQYF.

The V call is TRBV5-1, the J call TRBJ1-5, with no clear D. Trimming shortened V by 1 base and J by 4 bases, and 6 bases separated the two germline ends. Looked up from germline, CDR1 is SGHRS and CDR2 is YFSETQ. The CDR3 loop spans 13 amino acids. The CDR3 nucleotides are TGCGCCAGCAGCTTGTCGTTGAATCAGCCCCAGCATTTT. It encodes CASSLSLNQPQHF.

This clone was seen a few times. The V gene is TRBV9, the J gene TRBJ1-3, with no clear D. V shed 3 bases and J shed 0 bases, with 10 bases lying between them. Germline-derived CDR1 and CDR2 are SGDLS and YYNGEE. The CDR3 loop spans 15 amino acids. CDR3 bases: TGTGCCAGCAGCGCCCCTGGGCTCTCTGGAAACACCATATATTTT. Translating gives CASSAPGLSGNTIYF.

Points on this clone: Lacking the conserved final phenylalanine or tryptophan, this CDR3 likely reflects a read error. This chain links TRBV2 with TRBJ1-1; perhaps TRBD1 as D (6 bases). Trimming took off 7 bases at V and 6 bases at J, with 18 bases between the two ends. The length of the CDR3 is 14 residues. Per the germline V gene, CDR1 is SNHLY and CDR2 is FYNNEI. The CDR3 sequence: CASNREKGPSEAFL. The CDR3 region has the DNA TGTGCCAGCAACAGGGAAAAGGGCCCCTCTGAAGCTTTCCTT.

The V gene is TRBV7-2, the J gene TRBJ2-1; D is unresolved. This CDR3 is 14 amino acids long. The V end lost 4 bases, the J end lost 5 bases, and 12 bases lay between the germline ends. Germline V lookup: CDR1 SGHTA, CDR2 FQGNSA. CDR3 DNA sequence: TGTGCCAGCAGCTCCGGACGGAAAAACAATGAGCAGTTCTTC. It encodes CASSSGRKNNEQFF.

The chain combines TRBV6-5 with TRBJ1-2; D remains unclear. This CDR3 spans 12 amino acids. The V gene lost 5 bases and the J gene lost 7 bases, with 11 bases spanning the gap. Germline CDR1 and CDR2: MNHEY and SVGAGI. CDR3 loop: CASSPGVAGYTF. CDR3 sequence (DNA): TGTGCCAGCAGTCCTGGGGTGGCTGGCTACACCTTC.

This chain connects TRBV15 to TRBJ2-5; weak D call: TRBD1 (5 bases). The DNA matches TRBJ2-7 better at its end, which makes the J call doubtful. The length of the CDR3 is 14 residues. Germline values: CDR1 LNHNV, CDR2 YYDKDF (reference sequence). The CDR3 region is CATSRGGREYEQYF. The CDR3 bases are TGTGCCACCAGCAGAGGCGGCAGGGAATACGAGCAGTACTTC.

The CDR3 DNA is TGCGCCAGCAGCCCCAGAAGCTCCTATGGCTACACCTTC. Translating gives CASSPRSSYGYTF. This sequence joins TRBV4-3 and TRBJ1-2, with D hard to call. The CDR3 length is 13 residues. The ends were cut back, 4 bases at V and 4 bases at J, with 10 bases in the middle. CDR1 is LGHNA, CDR2 YSLEER, per germline.

This clone was seen once. The V call is TRBV9, the J call TRBJ1-3; 7 bases agree with TRBD1. J lost 4 bases, V lost 0 bases, and 7 bases had no gene match. The CDR3 spans 16 residues. The germline V gene has CDR1 SGDLS and CDR2 YYNGEE. The CDR3 coding sequence is TGTGCCAGCAGCGTAGGACAGGGTCGAGGAGGAAACACCATATATTTT. Its translation: CASSVGQGRGGNTIYF.

This clone was detected once. V is TRBV30 and J is TRBJ1-5; D gene ambiguous. CDR1 is GTSNPN and CDR2 is SVGIG in the germline V gene (reference sequence). This CDR3 comprises 13 residues. V was cut by 0 bases and J by 2 bases, with 5 bases left in between. CDR3 DNA sequence: TGTGCCTGGAGTGTAAGGGGCAATCAGCCCCAGCATTTT. This codes for CAWSVRGNQPQHF.

This clone was found once. This chain joins TRBV11-2 and TRBJ2-6; D is undetermined. The CDR3 extends over 15 amino acids. V dropped 7 bases and J dropped 1 base, with 11 bases sitting between them. Germline CDR1 reads SGHAT; CDR2 reads FQNNGV. CDR3 region: CASMFLKSGANVLTF. The CDR3 region has the DNA TGTGCCAGCATGTTTTTGAAATCTGGGGCCAACGTCCTGACTTTC.

This chain uses TRBV18 with TRBJ1-1, with TRBD1 matching over 10 bases. Germline V CDR1 and CDR2: KGHSH, LQKENI. With 8 bases clipped from V and 10 bases from J, the junction kept 16 bases outside the gene matches. The CDR3 has 15 amino acids. Written as DNA, the CDR3 is TGTGCCAGCCAAAGGGACAGGGGTGAGGATTCGGGAGCTTTCTTT. The encoded protein is CASQRDRGEDSGAFF.

This chain uses TRBV7-9 with TRBJ1-1; D may be TRBD1 (5 bases). This CDR3 has 12 amino acids. Trimming stripped 5 bases from V and 3 bases from J, with 7 bases between. The germline V gene has CDR1 SEHNR and CDR2 FQNEAQ (reference sequence). This CDR3 is CASSPGYTEAFF. The DNA of the CDR3 is TGTGCCAGCAGCCCAGGGTACACTGAAGCTTTCTTT.

The chain combines TRBV6-5 with TRBJ1-5; 8 positions match TRBD1. V shed 6 bases and J 3 bases; nucleotides not matched to a gene: 7. Per the germline V gene, CDR1 is MNHEY and CDR2 is SVGAGI. This CDR3 comprises 15 residues. Here the CDR3 DNA reads TGTGCCAGCAGATTGACAGGGGCGTTCAATCAGCCCCAGCATTTT. Encoded protein: CASRLTGAFNQPQHF.

The chain uses TRBV4-3 and TRBJ2-5, with TRBD1 as a possible D gene (5 bases). The CDR3 length is 16 residues. From germline, CDR1 is LGHNA and CDR2 YSLEER. The V and J ends lost 2 bases and 5 bases respectively, with 18 bases between them. The CDR3 coding sequence is TGCGCCAGCAGCCAAATGTATCAGGGAATCCGGGAGACCCAGTACTTC. This codes for CASSQMYQGIRETQYF.

This clone was seen only a few times. The rearrangement joins TRBV9 to TRBJ2-7, with TRBD1 as a possible D gene (6 bases). Trimming took 3 bases from V and 5 from J, leaving 15 bases between them. Germline V gene data show CDR1 as SGDLS and CDR2 as YYNGEE. The CDR3 covers 14 residues. The CDR3 DNA reads as TGTGCCAGCAGCGCGTATACAGGGTTCCACGAGCAGTACTTC. It is translated as CASSAYTGFHEQYF.